The rows below give T cell receptor beta chains drawn from one sample of a study of technical replicates of blood from several donors. TCRdb keeps only in-frame clones here, not all; method: immunoSEQ multiplex PCR. Of more than 90,000 clones listed, roughly 95% were seen once; the top ten hold roughly 0.34%. The sample was T cells isolated from PBMCs. These TCRs come from a human donor in good health. Both conserved end residues are part of each CDR3. D genes are given only for firm matches. A clone size is listed for some rows: how often the clone was seen (once, few, many), or a class if it is expanded.

j_call | v_call | clone_size | d_call | cdr3_nt | cdr3_aa
TRBJ2-7 | TRBV5-4 | once | TRBD1 | TGTGCCAGCAGCTCAAGACAGGGATCCTACGAGCAGTACTTC | CASSSRQGSYEQYF
TRBJ1-1 | TRBV5-4 | medium-sized | - | TGTGCCAGCAGCTTAGAAGGAGGGACTGAAGCTTTCTTT | CASSLEGGTEAFF
TRBJ1-4 | TRBV27 | once | - | TGTGCCAGCAGTCAGGACTTCGAAAAACTGTTTTTT | CASSQDFEKLFF
TRBJ2-1 | TRBV7-6 | - | - | TGTGCCAGCAGCTCCCGACTAGGTTACAATGAGCAGTTCTTC | CASSSRLGYNEQFF
TRBJ2-3 | TRBV18 | - | - | TGTGCCAGCTCTTGGGGGGGCACAGATACGCAGTATTTT | CASSWGGTDTQYF
TRBJ2-7 | TRBV4-2 | - | - | TGTGCCTCCCGGGTGGGGGGAGAGGAGTACGAGCAGTACTTC | CASRVGGEEYEQYF
TRBJ1-1 | TRBV12-5 | - | - | TGTGCTAGTGGTTTGACCCTGGCAGGGGATAACACTGAAGCTTTCTTT | CASGLTLAGDNTEAFF
TRBJ2-5 | TRBV15 | - | TRBD2 | TGTGCCACCAGCGATAGTCTAGTGGGGCGGGAGCTTCGTGAGACCCAGTACTTC | CATSDSLVGRELRETQYF
TRBJ2-3 | TRBV7-2 | - | TRBD2 | TGTGCCAGCAGGACTAGCGGAACAGATACGCAGTATTTT | CASRTSGTDTQYF
TRBJ1-5 | TRBV6-5 | - | - | TGTGCCAGCAGTGGCCACGGTATGGGCCATCAGCCCCAGCATTTT | CASSGHGMGHQPQHF
TRBJ2-3 | TRBV6-5 | - | - | TGTGCCAGCAGCACAAGCGGTAGCACAGATACGCAGTATTTT | CASSTSGSTDTQYF
TRBJ2-2 | TRBV30 | - | - | TGTGCCTGGAGATTTCGTCAGAGCGGAGCTAACACCGGGGAGCTGTTTTTT | CAWRFRQSGANTGELFF
TRBJ2-7 | TRBV6-5 | - | - | TGTGCCAGCAGTTATTCCGAGGGAACGAACGAGCAGTACTTC | CASSYSEGTNEQYF
TRBJ1-1 | TRBV7-9 | - | - | TGTGCCAGCACCTACACTGAAGCTTTCTTT | CASTYTEAFF
TRBJ1-2 | TRBV29-1 | - | - | TGCAGCGTCCAGACAGGCAACTATGGCTACACCTTC | CSVQTGNYGYTF
TRBJ2-3 | TRBV6-6 | - | TRBD1 | TGTGCCAGCGGCACAGGGGGATCAGATACGCAGTATTTT | CASGTGGSDTQYF
TRBJ1-2 | TRBV19 | - | - | TGTGCCAGTAGTAACCGGTATGGCTACACCTTC | CASSNRYGYTF
TRBJ1-2 | TRBV11-1 | - | TRBD1 | TGTGCCAGCAGCTGGGGACAGGGAGGAGGCTATGGCTACACCTTC | CASSWGQGGGYGYTF
TRBJ2-2 | TRBV2 | - | TRBD2 | TGTGCCAGCAGTGGTGGGGGGGGCACCGGGGAGCTGTTTTTT | CASSGGGGTGELFF
TRBJ2-7 | TRBV5-8 | - | - | TGTGCCAGTCGGTCCAGGGGCAACGAGCAGTACTTC | CASRSRGNEQYF
TRBJ1-5 | TRBV28 | few | - | TGTGCCAGCAGTTTTACATCCCGCTATCAGCCCCAGCATTTT | CASSFTSRYQPQHF
TRBJ2-2 | TRBV9 | - | TRBD1 | TGTGCCAGCAGCGGAATAGACAGGGAAACCGGGGAGCTGTTTTTT | CASSGIDRETGELFF
TRBJ1-5 | TRBV10-3 | few | - | TGTGCCATCAAGGGAGGGCCCTATCAGCCCCAGCATTTT | CAIKGGPYQPQHF
TRBJ1-2 | TRBV29-1 | - | - | TGCAGCGTTGAAGTTACGGGGGGCGGGTATGGCTACACCTTC | CSVEVTGGGYGYTF
TRBJ2-5 | TRBV7-9 | - | - | TGTGCCAGCACCCCCTGGAAGGGGAAGAGGTCAGAGACCCAGTACTTC | CASTPWKGKRSETQYF
TRBJ1-5 | TRBV9 | - | TRBD1 | TGTGCCAGCAGCGTAGAGGGTGCGACAGGGGTACGAATCTTGCGTGAAAAGCCCCAGCATTTT | CASSVEGATGVRILREKPQHF
TRBJ1-2 | TRBV7-3 | - | - | TGTGCCAGCAGCTTAAGGGGCGGCGCATATGGCTACACCTTC | CASSLRGGAYGYTF
TRBJ2-5 | TRBV7-2 | - | TRBD1 | TGTGCCAGCAGCTTATTAGGACAGGGTGAAGAGACCCAGTACTTC | CASSLLGQGEETQYF
TRBJ1-3 | TRBV9 | - | - | TGTGCCAGCAGCTTAGGACTGAGTTACTCTGGAAACACCATATATTTT | CASSLGLSYSGNTIYF
TRBJ2-2 | TRBV2 | - | TRBD1 | TGTGCCAGCAGAGGAAACCCGACAGGGTTGAACACCGGGGAGCTGTTTTTT | CASRGNPTGLNTGELFF
TRBJ2-5 | TRBV19 | - | - | TGTGCCAGTAGTATAGATGGCACAGGGTGGGAAACCCAGTACTTC | CASSIDGTGWETQYF
TRBJ1-1 | TRBV2 | - | - | TGTGCCAGCAGTGATCGACAGGCGTTGAACACTGAAGCTTTCTTT | CASSDRQALNTEAFF
TRBJ2-7 | TRBV5-3 | - | TRBD2 | TGTGCCAGAAGCGACAGAACCGGGACTAGCAGTCCCTACGAGCAGTACTTC | CARSDRTGTSSPYEQYF
TRBJ2-5 | TRBV5-6 | - | - | TGTGCCAGCAGCTCGCAAGAGACCCAGTACTTC | CASSSQETQYF
TRBJ2-7 | TRBV7-3 | - | - | TGTGCCAGCAGCCCAGGCTGGGGGGGGCTCTACGAGCAGTACTTC | CASSPGWGGLYEQYF
TRBJ1-4 | TRBV19 | - | TRBD1 | TGTGCCACCAGGGGACAGGGAGATGAAAAACTGTTTTTT | CATRGQGDEKLFF
TRBJ1-1 | TRBV7-9 | once | - | TGTGCCAGCAGCTTCTTAGGGGATTTTGAAGCTTTCTTT | CASSFLGDFEAFF
TRBJ2-7 | TRBV6-6 | - | TRBD2 | TGTGCCAGCAGCGGGGGACTAGCGAACGAGCAGTACTTC | CASSGGLANEQYF
TRBJ2-2 | TRBV5-6 | - | - | TGTGCCAGCAGCTTGTATACTGCCAACACCGGGGAGCTGTTTTTT | CASSLYTANTGELFF
TRBJ1-5 | TRBV19 | - | - | TGTGCCAGTAGTATAGGGGACATAAATCAGCCCCAGCATTTT | CASSIGDINQPQHF
TRBJ2-7 | TRBV7-9 | - | TRBD1 | TGTGCCAGCAGCTTGGGGACAGGGTTCGACGAGCAGTACTTC | CASSLGTGFDEQYF
TRBJ2-2 | TRBV27 | - | - | TGTGCCAGCAGTTCCCAAAACACCGGGGAGCTGTTTTTT | CASSSQNTGELFF
TRBJ2-2 | TRBV7-9 | once | - | TGTGCCAGCAGCTTAATAGTAGACTCTTCCGGGGAGCTGTTTTTT | CASSLIVDSSGELFF
TRBJ2-7 | TRBV6-6 | - | TRBD1 | TGTGCCAGCAGTTACTCGACAGGGGGAGTTTACGAGCAGTACTTC | CASSYSTGGVYEQYF